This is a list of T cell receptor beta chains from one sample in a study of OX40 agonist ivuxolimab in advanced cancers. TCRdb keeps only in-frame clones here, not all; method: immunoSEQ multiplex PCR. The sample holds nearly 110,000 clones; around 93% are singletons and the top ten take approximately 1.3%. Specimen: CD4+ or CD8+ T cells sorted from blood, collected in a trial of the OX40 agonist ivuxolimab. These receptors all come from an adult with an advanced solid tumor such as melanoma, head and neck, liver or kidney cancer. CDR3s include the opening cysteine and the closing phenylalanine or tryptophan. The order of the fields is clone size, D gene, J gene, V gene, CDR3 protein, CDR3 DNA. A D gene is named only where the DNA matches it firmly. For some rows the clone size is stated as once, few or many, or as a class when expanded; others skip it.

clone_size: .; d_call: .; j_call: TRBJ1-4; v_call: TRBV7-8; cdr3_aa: CASSATGSGAATNEKLFF; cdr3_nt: TGTGCCAGCAGCGCAACTGGTTCGGGGGCAGCAACTAATGAAAAACTGTTTTTT
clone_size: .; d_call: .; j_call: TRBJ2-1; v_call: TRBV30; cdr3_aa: CAWSVGGSQGGFF; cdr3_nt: TGTGCCTGGAGTGTAGGAGGGTCGCAGGGCGGGTTCTTC
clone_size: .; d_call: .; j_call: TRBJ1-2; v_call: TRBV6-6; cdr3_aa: CASSSSTFRDGYTF; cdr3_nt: TGTGCCAGCAGTTCTTCCACCTTCAGGGACGGCTACACCTTC
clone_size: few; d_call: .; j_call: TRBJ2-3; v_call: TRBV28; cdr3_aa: CASSFQGSVDTQYF; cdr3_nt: TGTGCCAGCAGTTTTCAGGGAAGTGTAGATACGCAGTATTTT
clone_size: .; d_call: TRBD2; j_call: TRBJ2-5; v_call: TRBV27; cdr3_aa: CASSFVTSGVQHRQETQYF; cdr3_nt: TGTGCCAGCAGTTTTGTGACTAGCGGGGTCCAACACCGTCAAGAGACCCAGTACTTC
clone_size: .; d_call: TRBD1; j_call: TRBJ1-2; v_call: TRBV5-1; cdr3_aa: CASSLGDRGNYGYTF; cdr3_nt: TGCGCCAGCAGCTTGGGTGACAGGGGGAACTATGGCTACACCTTC
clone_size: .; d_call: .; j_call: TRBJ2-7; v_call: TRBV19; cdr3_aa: CASSMYLLLDEQYF; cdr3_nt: TGTGCCAGTAGTATGTACCTCCTTCTCGACGAGCAGTACTTC
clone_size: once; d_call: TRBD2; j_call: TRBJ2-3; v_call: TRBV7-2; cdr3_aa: CASTSQAGGLSTDTQYF; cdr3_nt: TGTGCCAGCACCTCACAAGCGGGAGGGCTTAGCACAGATACGCAGTATTTT
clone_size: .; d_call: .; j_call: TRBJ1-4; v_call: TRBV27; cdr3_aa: CASRDPKSEKLFF; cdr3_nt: TGTGCCAGCAGGGACCCTAAATCGGAAAAACTGTTTTTT
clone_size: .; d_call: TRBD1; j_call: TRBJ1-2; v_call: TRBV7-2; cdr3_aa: CASSRDREAGYTF; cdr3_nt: TGTGCCAGCAGCCGGGACAGGGAGGCTGGCTACACCTTC
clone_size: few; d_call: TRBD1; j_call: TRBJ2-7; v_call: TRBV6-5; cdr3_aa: CASSSHRGRFEQYF; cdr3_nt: TGTGCCAGCAGTTCCCACAGGGGGCGCTTCGAGCAGTACTTC